Listed below are T cell receptor beta chains from one sample, sequenced in a study of T cells in Graves' hyperthyroidism and ophthalmopathy. TCRdb itself ran the multiplex PCR reads through MiXCR, one entry per CDR3 protein. The profile shows about 290,000 distinct CDR3 sequences, roughly 17% of them singletons. The sequenced material came from blood. Source of these receptors: a man aged 25-40 years with Graves' hyperthyroidism. The CDR3 runs from the conserved cysteine through the conserved F or W. A D gene is named only where the DNA matches it firmly. For some rows the clone size is stated as once, few or many, or as a class when expanded; others skip it.

d_call clone_size j_call v_call cdr3_nt cdr3_aa
NA NA TRBJ1-5 TRBV6-2/TRBV6-3 TGTGCCAGCGCCGGGCGCGATCAGCCCCAGCATTTT CASAGRDQPQHF
NA NA TRBJ1-4 TRBV28 TGTGCCAGCAGTCGTCAACAGGGAATCTTAAATGAAAAACTGTTTTTT CASSRQQGILNEKLFF
TRBD1 NA TRBJ2-5 TRBV5-5 TGTGCCAGCAGCGACAGGGGATCTTTAGAGACCCAGTACTTC CASSDRGSLETQYF
NA NA TRBJ2-7 TRBV11-3 TGTGCCAGCAGCCACCGACACTCCTACGAGCAGTACTTC CASSHRHSYEQYF
NA many TRBJ1-1 TRBV5-8 TGTGCCAGCACCGCTATCGGGAGGACTGAAGCTTTCTTT CASTAIGRTEAFF
NA many TRBJ1-6 TRBV30 TGTGCCTGGAGTCCAGACAGCCTTAATTCACCCCTCCACTTT CAWSPDSLNSPLHF
NA few TRBJ1-2 TRBV20-1 TGCAGTGCTAGAGATCCGGCGGGGCCCAACTATGGCTACACCTTC CSARDPAGPNYGYTF
NA many TRBJ1-2 TRBV24-1 TGTGCCACCAGTGACCCCGGCGGGGGGGGCTATGGCTACACCTTC CATSDPGGGGYGYTF
NA many TRBJ2-2 TRBV6-2/TRBV6-3 TGTGCCAGCAGTCCCCGGGTCGGGGAGCTGTTTTTT CASSPRVGELFF
TRBD2 many TRBJ2-1 TRBV2 TGTGCCAGCTCGAGCGGGAACCACAATGAGCAGTTCTTC CASSSGNHNEQFF
NA NA TRBJ1-1 TRBV7-2 TGTGTCAGCAGCCCGTTAGGGTGGGGGGAGAGTACTGAAGCTTTCTTT CVSSPLGWGESTEAFF
NA many TRBJ2-2 TRBV2 TGTGCCAGCAGGAGACACAGTTTTTCTGGCACCGGGGAGCTGTTTTTT CASRRHSFSGTGELFF
NA many TRBJ1-3 TRBV7-2 TGTGCCAGCAGCTTAGGTCCCTCTGGAAACACCATATATTTT CASSLGPSGNTIYF
NA many TRBJ1-1 TRBV5-1 TGCGCCAGCAGCTCGGGGACCGGTAACACTGAAGCTTTCTTT CASSSGTGNTEAFF
NA many TRBJ2-7 TRBV28 TGTGCCAGCAGTTTAACCTTCTACGAGCAGTACTTC CASSLTFYEQYF
NA few TRBJ1-2 TRBV5-1 TGCGCCAGCCGTGGCACCGGGGCTGATGGCTACACCTTC CASRGTGADGYTF
TRBD2 once TRBJ2-1 TRBV7-9 TGTGCCAGCAGTGCGGGGAGGGGTGGACCCAAACTACTAACCTACAATGAGCAGTTCTTC CASSAGRGGPKLLTYNEQFF
NA few TRBJ2-1 TRBV19 TGTGCCTCAACAAAGGGGAACCGCTACAATGAGCAGTTCTTC CASTKGNRYNEQFF
TRBD2 few TRBJ2-1 TRBV3-1 TGTGCCAGCAGCCCCAGCGGGGGCGTATTCGAGCAGTTCTTC CASSPSGGVFEQFF
NA NA TRBJ2-7 TRBV5-1 TGCGCCAGCAGCTCGGGGATGAGGGGGGCCGAGCAGTACTTC CASSSGMRGAEQYF